The next 22 T cell receptor beta chains were all read from a single sample in a study of blood T cell repertoires in COVID-19. Using immunoSEQ multiplex PCR, the repertoire was profiled, and TCRdb retains in-frame clones only, with some absent. Of 150,000 or so clones listed, 80% to 85% are singletons. The sequenced sample was peripheral blood. All receptors derive from a woman aged 60-75 years with acute or convalescent COVID-19.

This sequence joins TRBV2 and TRBJ2-1, with TRBD2 matching over 10 bases. The V gene end was trimmed by 7 bases and the J gene end by 4 bases; junction bases not matched to a gene: 4. The germline gives CDR1 SNHLY, CDR2 FYNNEI. This CDR3 contains 14 residues. For the CDR3, the DNA is TGTGCCAGCACCCGGACTAGCGGTTACAATGAGCAGTTCTTC. Its translation: CASTRTSGYNEQFF.

This clone came up once. The rearrangement uses TRBV5-1 and TRBJ1-4, with D maybe TRBD1 (6 bases). The CDR3 has 16 residues. The germline V gene has CDR1 SGHRS and CDR2 YFSETQ. V shed 2 bases and J shed 5 bases, with 16 bases lying between them. The CDR3 protein is CASSFPYQGPNEKLFF. CDR3 sequence (DNA): TGCGCCAGCAGCTTTCCCTATCAGGGGCCGAATGAAAAACTGTTTTTT.

V usage is TRBV29-1 and J usage is TRBJ2-1; perhaps TRBD2 as D (5 bases). V lost 2 bases and J 1 base, leaving 12 bases between the germline ends. Germline values: CDR1 SQVTM, CDR2 ANQGSEA. The CDR3 loop spans 15 amino acids. The CDR3 DNA sequence: TGCAGCGTTGAACGGGGTCAGCGGTCCTACAATGAGCAGTTCTTC. Amino acids: CSVERGQRSYNEQFF.

The chain has TRBV11-3 and TRBJ2-2; D gene ambiguous. This CDR3 is 12 amino acids long. Deletions cut 6 bases from V and 6 bases from J, with 8 bases between. CDR1 and CDR2 from the germline V gene are SGHNT and YENEEA. CDR3 protein: CASRPRAGELFF. CDR3 nucleotide sequence: TGTGCCAGCAGACCTAGAGCCGGGGAGCTGTTTTTT.

The chain couples TRBV11-3 to TRBJ1-1; D ambiguous. From germline, CDR1 is SGHNT and CDR2 YENEEA. This CDR3 region has 15 residues. Between the trimmed V and J ends, which lost 0 bases and 6 bases, there was a span of 14 bases. Here the CDR3 DNA reads TGTGCCAGCAGCTTAGATGGTTCTCGGGGAGCTGAAGCTTTCTTT. Translated: CASSLDGSRGAEAFF.

This sequence joins TRBV19 and TRBJ1-4; 7 bases align to TRBD1. Germline V gene sequence: CDR1 LNHDA, CDR2 SQIVND (reference sequence). The CDR3 covers 15 residues. The trim removed 0 bases at V and 4 bases at J, leaving 2 bases unmatched. The CDR3 nucleotides read TGTGCCAGTAGTATAGATCAGGGGGATAATGAAAAACTGTTTTTT. Its protein is CASSIDQGDNEKLFF.

This CDR3 is CASSPPFGRGQYNEQFF. The CDR3 DNA reads TGTGCCAGCAGCCCACCCTTTGGGCGGGGCCAATACAATGAGCAGTTCTTC. The V call is TRBV7-9, the J call TRBJ2-1; D possibly corresponds to TRBD2 (6 bases). The CDR3 spans 17 residues. The V end lost 5 bases, the J end lost 4 bases, and 21 bases lay between the germline ends. Germline CDR1 and CDR2: SEHNR and FQNEAQ (reference sequence).

The chain employs TRBV11-3 and TRBJ1-1; tentative D call: TRBD1 (5 bases). V was trimmed by 3 bases and J by 0 bases, leaving 14 bases between them. This CDR3 has 16 amino acids. The germline gives CDR1 SGHNT, CDR2 YENEEA. CDR3 in amino acids: CASSFPSGGLNTEAFF. CDR3 nucleotide sequence: TGTGCCAGCAGCTTCCCGTCCGGGGGTTTGAACACTGAAGCTTTCTTT.

V is TRBV11-2 and J is TRBJ2-6, with 9 bases fitting TRBD2. Trimming cost V 0 bases and J 4 bases; bases outside gene matches: 10. This CDR3 has 19 residues. In germline, CDR1 is SGHAT, CDR2 FQNNGV. This chain's CDR3 is CASSLDRIMREGGANVLTF. The CDR3, as DNA: TGTGCCAGCAGCTTAGATCGAATCATGCGGGAGGGCGGGGCCAACGTCCTGACTTTC.

V is TRBV5-5 and J is TRBJ2-7; 9 nucleotides line up with TRBD1. Per germline, CDR1 SGHKS and CDR2 YYEKEE (reference sequence). This CDR3 comprises 14 residues. The V segment lost 4 bases and the J segment 3 bases; nucleotides outside the gene matches: 5. CDR3 in DNA: TGTGCCAGCAGCGTAACAGGGGGCGGCTACGAGCAGTACTTC. Its translation is CASSVTGGGYEQYF.

The chain uses TRBV5-1 and TRBJ1-3; no definite D call. The CDR3 is made up of 16 amino acids. The germline gives CDR1 SGHRS, CDR2 YFSETQ. V was shortened by 0 bases and J by 0 bases, with 10 bases between the two germline ends. In DNA form, the CDR3 reads TGCGCCAGCAGCTTGGAACCCGGGAGCTCTGGAAACACCATATATTTT. It is translated as CASSLEPGSSGNTIYF.

The rearrangement links TRBV9 to TRBJ2-2; D perhaps matches TRBD1 (5 bases). The CDR3 is 16 amino acids. V lost 3 bases and J lost 2, with 14 bases in between. Germline V gene lookup returns CDR1 SGDLS and CDR2 YYNGEE. CDR3 DNA: TGTGCCAGCAGCGATAACAGGATGATAAACACCGGGGAGCTGTTTTTT. Protein: CASSDNRMINTGELFF.

This clone was observed a few times. The chain uses TRBV21-1 and TRBJ2-3; TRBD1, the table's D call, was not compared with the DNA. TRBV21-1 is given as a pseudogene. CDR3 length: 14 amino acids. The CDR3, as DNA: TGTGCCAGCAGCATAGGGACAGGGATGTATACGCAGTATTTT. It is translated as CASSIGTGMYTQYF.

The chain combines TRBV18 with TRBJ2-7; maybe TRBD1 (6 bases). Trimming took off 2 bases at V and 2 bases at J, with 10 bases between the two ends. In germline, CDR1 is KGHSH, CDR2 LQKENI. The CDR3 is made up of 14 amino acids. The chain's CDR3 is CASSPGRTAYEQYF. CDR3 DNA: TGTGCCAGCTCACCAGGGCGGACAGCCTACGAGCAGTACTTC. Full variable domain (remainder filled in from reference TRBV18 and TRBJ2-7): NAGVMQNPRHLVRRRGQEARLRCSPMKGHSHVYWYRQLPEEGLKFMVYLQKENIIDESGMPKERFSAEFPKEGPSILRIQQVVRGDSAAYFCASSPGRTAYEQYFGPGTRLTVT.

The J gene is TRBJ2-1, the V gene TRBV24-1; D might be TRBD2 (5 bases). The V end was cut by 4 bases, the J end by 2 bases, with 14 bases between. Germline V gives CDR1 KGHDR, CDR2 SFDVKD. CDR3 size: 16 residues. The chain's CDR3 is CATSEPETGTYNEQFF. CDR3 sequence (DNA): TGTGCCACCAGTGAGCCCGAAACCGGGACCTACAATGAGCAGTTCTTC.

This clone was detected only once. V gene TRBV2 combines with J gene TRBJ1-5; D is unclear. Germline V gene sequence: CDR1 SNHLY, CDR2 FYNNEI. The CDR3 is 16 residues long. The V gene lost 1 base and the J gene lost 4 bases, with 14 bases spanning the gap. CDR3 region: CASSEGRGGRNQPQHF. The CDR3 DNA follows: TGTGCCAGCAGTGAAGGCCGGGGAGGGAGGAATCAGCCCCAGCATTTT.

CDR3 bases: TGTGCCAGCAGCTTGGGAGCAGGGAAAAACACTGAAGCTTTCTTT. Amino acids: CASSLGAGKNTEAFF. The chain carries TRBV5-4 and TRBJ1-1; D is possibly TRBD1 (5 bases). CDR1 and CDR2 from the germline V gene are SGHNT and YYREEE (reference sequence). The CDR3 is made up of 15 amino acids. The V end lost 0 bases, the J end lost 2 bases, and 11 bases lay between the germline ends. The full variable domain, its missing parts supplied by reference TRBV5-4 and TRBJ1-1, is ETGVTQSPTHLIKTRGQQVTLRCSSQSGHNTVSWYQQALGQGPQFIFQYYREEENGRGNFPPRFSGLQFPNYSSELNVNALELDDSALYLCASSLGAGKNTEAFFGQGTRLTVV.

This chain joins TRBV12-3 or TRBV12-4 and TRBJ2-3; 8 bases match TRBD2. There are 13 residues in the CDR3. The V segment lost 8 bases and the J segment 5 bases; nucleotides outside the gene matches: 6. CDR3: CASAGTSLDTQYF. CDR3 DNA sequence: TGTGCCAGCGCCGGGACTAGTCTAGATACGCAGTATTTT.

This chain connects TRBV12-3 or TRBV12-4 to TRBJ1-1; 8 bases agree with TRBD1. This CDR3 is 13 amino acids long. V was pared by 4 bases and J by 3 bases, with 1 base of the junction left unmatched. CDR3 region: CASSSGGYTEAFF. The CDR3 nucleotides read TGTGCCAGCAGTTCAGGGGGCTACACTGAAGCTTTCTTT.

The V gene is TRBV2, the J gene TRBJ2-1; maybe TRBD2 (5 bases). Trimming shortened V by 7 bases and J by 2 bases, and 12 bases separated the two germline ends. Germline lookup yields CDR1 SNHLY and CDR2 FYNNEI. The CDR3 is 14 amino acids. In nucleotides, the CDR3 is TGTGCCAGCAACCGGGATGGGGCCTACAATGAGCAGTTCTTC. It translates to CASNRDGAYNEQFF.

V and J are TRBV11-2 and TRBJ2-7; perhaps TRBD2 as D (6 bases). Germline lookup yields CDR1 SGHAT and CDR2 FQNNGV. The CDR3 runs to 17 residues. The V and J ends lost 2 bases and 1 base respectively, with 18 bases between them. DNA for the CDR3: TGTGCCAGCAGCTTAACGATGAGTCGCGGGATATCCTACGAGCAGTACTTC. Encoded protein: CASSLTMSRGISYEQYF.

This chain links TRBV29-1 with TRBJ2-7, with 8 bases aligning to TRBD1. Trimming removed 7 bases from V and 4 bases from J; junction bases left unmatched: 6. The V gene's germline CDR1 is SQVTM and CDR2 ANQGSEA. The CDR3 contains 12 residues. The CDR3 bases are TGCAGCGCCGGACAGGGTGGGTACGAGCAGTACTTC. Amino acids: CSAGQGGYEQYF.